These 9 T cell receptor beta chains originate from one sample sequenced in a study of T cells after yellow fever vaccination. TCRdb redid the calling of the 5' RACE reads with MiXCR, one entry per CDR3 protein. The sample comprises a few hundred thousand distinct CDR3 sequences, over 4% of which are singletons, and around 23% rests with the top ten. Source: PBMCs, taken 5 days after the yellow fever booster vaccination. The receptors were gathered from a man younger than 35 who received the YFV17D yellow fever vaccine.

This clonotype was counted a few times. The V call is TRBV5-8, the J call TRBJ2-1; 10 bases are a match to TRBD1. This CDR3 is built from 14 residues. The germline gives CDR1 SGHTS, CDR2 YDEGEE. The V and J ends lost 4 bases and 7 bases, in that order; junction bases with no gene match: 5. Written as DNA, the CDR3 is TGTGCCAGCAGCCCCAGGGACAGGGGAAATGAGCAGTTCTTC. Residues: CASSPRDRGNEQFF.

This chain uses TRBV25-1 with TRBJ1-6, with D tentatively TRBD1 (5 bases). CDR3 length: 16 amino acids. Germline values: CDR1 MGHDK, CDR2 SYGVNS. Trimming removed 1 base at V and 7 bases at J, with 14 bases between. As DNA, the CDR3 is TGTGCCAGCAGTGAATCCGGCCCGGGACGGAATTCACCCCTCCACTTT. Amino acid sequence: CASSESGPGRNSPLHF.

The rearrangement uses TRBV4-1 and TRBJ2-2, with a weak D call TRBD2 (6 bases). V was trimmed by 0 bases and J by 4 bases, leaving 15 bases between them. Germline CDR1 MGHRA, CDR2 YSYEKL. The CDR3 extends over 17 amino acids. The CDR3 DNA is TGCGCCAGCAGCCAAGATTTTTGGCAGGGAGGCACCGGGGAGCTGTTTTTT. It translates to CASSQDFWQGGTGELFF.

The chain has TRBV7-9 and TRBJ2-5, with TRBD1 matching over 7 bases. Germline CDR1 reads SEHNR; CDR2 reads FQNEAQ (reference sequence). The CDR3 spans 14 residues. The V gene end was trimmed by 6 bases and the J gene end by 5 bases; junction bases not matched to a gene: 9. The CDR3 loop reads CASRPRGRGETQYF. The CDR3, as DNA: TGTGCCAGCAGGCCTAGGGGGCGCGGTGAGACCCAGTACTTC.

This clonotype was counted only a few times. This chain connects TRBV7-3 to TRBJ2-1, with D possibly matching TRBD1 (6 bases). The CDR3 consists of 13 residues. From germline, CDR1 is SGHTA and CDR2 FQGTGA. V lost 0 bases to trimming and J lost 11 bases, with 11 bases between them. The DNA for the CDR3 is TGTGCCAGCAGCTTAACACGGACAGACCAGCAGTTCTTC. Translating it yields CASSLTRTDQQFF. Supplemented by reference TRBV7-3 and TRBJ2-1, the full variable domain reads GAGVSQTPSNKVTEKGKYVELRCDPISGHTALYWYRQSLGQGPEFLIYFQGTGAADDSGLPNDRFFAVRPEGSVSTLKIQRTERGDSAVYLCASSLTRTDQQFFGPGTRLTVL.

This clonotype has at least ten counts. The chain carries TRBV7-3 and TRBJ1-1; perhaps TRBD1 as D (5 bases). CDR3 length: 13 residues. Germline CDR1 is SGHTA and CDR2 is FQGTGA. V lost 2 bases and J lost 1, with 5 bases in between. CDR3 DNA: TGTGCCAGCAGCTTAGGGGCGAACACTGAAGCTTTCTTT. Translation gives CASSLGANTEAFF.

Ten or more counts support this clonotype. The chain joins TRBV4-3 to TRBJ1-2; D gene uncertain. V gave up 1 base and J gave up 8 bases, with 5 bases separating them. The germline gives CDR1 LGHNA, CDR2 YSLEER. The CDR3 is 11 residues long. The CDR3 DNA sequence: TGCGCCAGCAGCCAAGGAGGGGGCTACACCTTC. It yields the protein CASSQGGGYTF.

A few counts support this clonotype. The J gene is TRBJ2-4, the V gene TRBV4-1; TRBD1 matches at 8 bases. With V trimmed by 1 base and J by 4 bases, 6 bases remained unmatched. CDR1 is MGHRA and CDR2 is YSYEKL in the germline V gene. The length of the CDR3 is 16 residues. CDR3 DNA: TGCGCCAGCAGCCAAGTCGGACAGGGCCCTAAAAACATTCAGTACTTC. It codes for CASSQVGQGPKNIQYF.

This clonotype was picked up many times. The genes are TRBV10-3 and TRBJ1-6; unclear D gene. Germline CDR1 and CDR2: ENHRY and SYGVKD. Trimming cost V 8 bases and J 0 bases, with 8 bases left between them. The length of the CDR3 is 14 residues. CDR3 sequence (DNA): TGTGCCATCGCAGGCTTCTCCTATAATTCACCCCTCCACTTT. Amino acids: CAIAGFSYNSPLHF.